The source of this TCR beta chain is a study of cytomegalovirus exposure and HLA in healthy donors. A word on this clone: Its antigen is not known.

The CDR3 loop spans 13 amino acids. Germline values: CDR1 SQVTM, CDR2 ANQGSEA. Trimming at V came to 4 bases and at J to 2 bases, leaving 4 bases not matched to a gene. General study points: Compared with the roughly 730-donor mean, an Asian-associated ancestry cluster reportedly had fewer N-insertions, according to a later analysis. Per a prior analysis, the majority of TCR beta V segments were productive roughly 87% or roughly 30% of the time. Later analysis showed most CMV-associated TCR beta chains appearing HLA-restricted.

The PCR had 60 Vbeta and 13 Jbeta primers. The table came from immunoSEQ multiplex PCR; TCRdb's copy has only in-frame clones and leaves some out. The data hold around 140,000 clones, with roughly four fifths observed a single time. V is TRBV29-1 and J is TRBJ1-2; 7 bases line up with TRBD1. Sample: PBMCs. The receptor comes from a woman aged 55-69 years in good health and CMV-seronegative. CDR3 protein: CSVVLQGNYGYTF. In nucleotides, the CDR3 is TGCAGCGTTGTGTTACAGGGGAACTATGGCTACACCTTC.